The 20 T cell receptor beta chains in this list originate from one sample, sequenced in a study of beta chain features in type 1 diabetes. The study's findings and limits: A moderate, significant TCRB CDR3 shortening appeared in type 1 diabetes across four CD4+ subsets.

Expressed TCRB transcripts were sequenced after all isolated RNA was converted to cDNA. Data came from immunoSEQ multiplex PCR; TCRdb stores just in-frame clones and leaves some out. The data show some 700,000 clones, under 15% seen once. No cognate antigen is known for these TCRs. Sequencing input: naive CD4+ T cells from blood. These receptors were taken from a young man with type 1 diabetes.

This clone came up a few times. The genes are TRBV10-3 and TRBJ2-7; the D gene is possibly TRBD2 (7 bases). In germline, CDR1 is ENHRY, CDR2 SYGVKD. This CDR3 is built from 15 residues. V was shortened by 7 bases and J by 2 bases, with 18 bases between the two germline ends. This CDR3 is CAIKPGGGQTYEQYF. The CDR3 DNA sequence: TGTGCCATCAAACCGGGCGGGGGCCAAACCTACGAGCAGTACTTC.

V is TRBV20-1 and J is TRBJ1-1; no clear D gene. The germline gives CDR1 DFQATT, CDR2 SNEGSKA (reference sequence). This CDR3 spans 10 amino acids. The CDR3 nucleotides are TGCAATATCGCAAACACTGAAGCTTTCTTT. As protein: CNIANTEAFF.

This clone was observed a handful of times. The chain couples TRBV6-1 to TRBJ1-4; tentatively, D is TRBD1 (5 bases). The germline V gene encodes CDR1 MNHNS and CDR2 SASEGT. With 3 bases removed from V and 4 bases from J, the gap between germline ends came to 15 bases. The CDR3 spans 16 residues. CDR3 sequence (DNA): TGTGCCAGCAGTGACAGGGCAGTGGGGGGTAATGAAAAACTGTTTTTT. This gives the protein CASSDRAVGGNEKLFF.

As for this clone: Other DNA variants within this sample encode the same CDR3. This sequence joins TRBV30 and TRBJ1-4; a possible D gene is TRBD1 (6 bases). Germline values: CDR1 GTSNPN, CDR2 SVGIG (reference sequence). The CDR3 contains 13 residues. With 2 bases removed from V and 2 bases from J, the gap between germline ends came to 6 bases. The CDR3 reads CAWSRGTNEKLFF. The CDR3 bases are TGTGCCTGGAGTAGGGGGACTAATGAAAAACTGTTTTTT.

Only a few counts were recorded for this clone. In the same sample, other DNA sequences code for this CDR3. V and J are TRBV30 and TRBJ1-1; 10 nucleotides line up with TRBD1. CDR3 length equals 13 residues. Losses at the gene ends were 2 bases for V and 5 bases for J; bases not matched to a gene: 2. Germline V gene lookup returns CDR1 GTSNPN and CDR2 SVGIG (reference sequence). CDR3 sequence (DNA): TGTGCCTGGAGTAGGACAGGGGGAACTGAAGCTTTCTTT. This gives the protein CAWSRTGGTEAFF.

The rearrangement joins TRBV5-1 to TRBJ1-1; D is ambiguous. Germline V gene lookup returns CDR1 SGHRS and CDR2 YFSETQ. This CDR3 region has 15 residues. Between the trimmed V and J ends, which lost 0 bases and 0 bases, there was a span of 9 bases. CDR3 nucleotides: TGCGCCAGCAGCTTGGACCGGGATCTGAACACTGAAGCTTTCTTT. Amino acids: CASSLDRDLNTEAFF.

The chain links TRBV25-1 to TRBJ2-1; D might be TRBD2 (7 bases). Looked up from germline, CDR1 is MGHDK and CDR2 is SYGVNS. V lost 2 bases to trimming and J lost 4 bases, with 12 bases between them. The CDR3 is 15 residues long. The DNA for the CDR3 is TGTGCCAGCAGTGAAATGAGGGGGGGGTACAATGAGCAGTTCTTC. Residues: CASSEMRGGYNEQFF.

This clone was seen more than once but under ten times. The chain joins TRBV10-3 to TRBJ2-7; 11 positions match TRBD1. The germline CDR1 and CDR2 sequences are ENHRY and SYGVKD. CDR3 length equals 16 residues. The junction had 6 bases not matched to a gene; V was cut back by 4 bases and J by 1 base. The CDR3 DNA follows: TGTGCCATCAGTGTCTCGGGACAGGGGGGGTCCTACGAGCAGTACTTC. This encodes CAISVSGQGGSYEQYF.

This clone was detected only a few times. The CDR3 region has the DNA TGTGCCAGCGCTCTAGAAGCAGTTGTTTCACCCCTCCACTTT. Translated, it gives CASALEAVVSPLHF. The V call is TRBV6-1, the J call TRBJ1-6; D ambiguous. Trimming shortened V by 8 bases and J by 9 bases, and 17 bases separated the two germline ends. CDR3 length: 14 residues. Germline CDR1 is MNHNS and CDR2 is SASEGT.

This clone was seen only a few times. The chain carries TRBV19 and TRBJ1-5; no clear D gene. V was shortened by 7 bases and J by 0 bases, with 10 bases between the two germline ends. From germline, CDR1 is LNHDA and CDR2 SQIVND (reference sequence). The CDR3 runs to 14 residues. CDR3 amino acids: CASKEVGSNQPQHF. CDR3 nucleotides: TGTGCCAGTAAGGAGGTGGGTAGCAATCAGCCCCAGCATTTT. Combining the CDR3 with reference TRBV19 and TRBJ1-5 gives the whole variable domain DGGITQSPKYLFRKEGQNVTLSCEQNLNHDAMYWYRQDPGQGLRLIYYSQIVNDFQKGDIAEGYSVSREKKESFPLTVTSAQKNPTAFYLCASKEVGSNQPQHFGDGTRLSIL.

The CDR3 coding sequence is TGTGCCAGCAGTTACTCGGGACAGGGTTTGGCTTTCTTT. It translates to CASSYSGQGLAFF. The V call is TRBV6-5, the J call TRBJ1-1; TRBD1 aligns across 9 bases. Per germline, CDR1 MNHEY and CDR2 SVGAGI. The CDR3 consists of 13 residues. The trim removed 0 bases at V and 11 bases at J, leaving 4 bases unmatched.

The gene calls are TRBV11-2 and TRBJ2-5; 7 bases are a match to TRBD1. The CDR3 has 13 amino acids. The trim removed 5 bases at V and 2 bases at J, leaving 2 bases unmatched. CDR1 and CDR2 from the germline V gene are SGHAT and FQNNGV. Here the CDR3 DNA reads TGTGCCAGCAGCCCGGGACAGCAAGAGACCCAGTACTTC. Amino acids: CASSPGQQETQYF.

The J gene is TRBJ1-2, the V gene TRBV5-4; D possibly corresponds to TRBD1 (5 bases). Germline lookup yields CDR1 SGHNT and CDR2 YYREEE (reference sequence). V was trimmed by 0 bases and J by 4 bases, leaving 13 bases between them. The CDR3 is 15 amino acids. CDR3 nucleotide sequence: TGTGCCAGCAGCTTGGCGGGACGCCGGGGCTATGGCTACACCTTC. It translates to CASSLAGRRGYGYTF.

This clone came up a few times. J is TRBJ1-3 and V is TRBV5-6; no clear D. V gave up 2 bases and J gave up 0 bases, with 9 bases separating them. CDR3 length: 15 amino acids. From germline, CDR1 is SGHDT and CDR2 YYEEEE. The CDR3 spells CASSFVGFSGNTIYF. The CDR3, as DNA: TGTGCCAGCAGCTTTGTGGGGTTCTCTGGAAACACCATATATTTT.

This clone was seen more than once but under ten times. The CDR3 protein is CAWRVNTGELFF. In nucleotides, the CDR3 is TGTGCCTGGAGGGTGAACACCGGGGAGCTGTTTTTT. The V gene is TRBV30, the J gene TRBJ2-2; D is unclear. V was trimmed by 3 bases and J by 1 base, leaving 3 bases between them. Germline CDR1 and CDR2: GTSNPN and SVGIG (reference sequence). CDR3 length: 12 residues.

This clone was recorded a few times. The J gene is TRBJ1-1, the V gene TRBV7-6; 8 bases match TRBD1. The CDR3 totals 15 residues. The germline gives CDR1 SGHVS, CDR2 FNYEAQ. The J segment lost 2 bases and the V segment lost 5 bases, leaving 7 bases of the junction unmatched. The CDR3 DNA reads TGTGCCAGCAGCCCTCGACAGGGGCAAAACACTGAAGCTTTCTTT. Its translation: CASSPRQGQNTEAFF.

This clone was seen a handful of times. This CDR3 is CSVGENGYTF. Written as DNA, the CDR3 is TGCAGCGTTGGGGAGAATGGCTACACCTTC. The chain couples TRBV29-1 to TRBJ1-2; D is unresolved. This CDR3 is built from 10 residues. The V gene's germline CDR1 is SQVTM and CDR2 ANQGSEA. V gave up 4 bases and J gave up 6 bases, with 6 bases separating them. Variable domain in full (rest from reference TRBV29-1 and TRBJ1-2): SAVISQKPSRDICQRGTSLTIQCQVDSQVTMMFWYRQQPGQSLTLIATANQGSEATYESGFVIDKFPISRPNLTFSTLTVSNMSPEDSSIYLCSVGENGYTFGSGTRLTVV.

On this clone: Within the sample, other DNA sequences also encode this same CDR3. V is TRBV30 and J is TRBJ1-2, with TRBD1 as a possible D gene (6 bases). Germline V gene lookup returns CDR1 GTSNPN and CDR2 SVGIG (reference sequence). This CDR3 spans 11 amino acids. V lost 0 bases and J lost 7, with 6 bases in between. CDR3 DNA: TGTGCCTGGAGTGTAGGGGGTGGCTACACCTTC. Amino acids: CAWSVGGGYTF.

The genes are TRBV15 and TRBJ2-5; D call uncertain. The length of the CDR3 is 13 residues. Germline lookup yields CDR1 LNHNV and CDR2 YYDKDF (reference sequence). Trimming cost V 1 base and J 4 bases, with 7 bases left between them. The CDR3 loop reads CATSRGRGETQYF. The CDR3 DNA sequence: TGTGCCACCAGCAGAGGCCGTGGAGAGACCCAGTACTTC. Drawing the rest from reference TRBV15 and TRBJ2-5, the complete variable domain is DAMVIQNPRYQVTQFGKPVTLSCSQTLNHNVMYWYQQKSSQAPKLLFHYYDKDFNNEADTPDNFQSRRPNTSFCFLDIRSPGLGDTAMYLCATSRGRGETQYFGPGTRLLVL.

The CDR3 coding sequence is TGTGCCAGCAGAGCAGCGGCAGGGGATGGCTACACCTTC. It yields the protein CASRAAAGDGYTF. The genes are TRBV6-1 and TRBJ1-2; a weak D match, TRBD1 (6 bases). V was clipped by 6 bases and J by 6 bases, with 14 bases between them. Germline lookup yields CDR1 MNHNS and CDR2 SASEGT. The CDR3 spans 13 residues.